This T cell receptor (beta chain) was profiled in a study of T cells in localized non-small cell lung cancer. Study observations and caveats: Maximal T cell clonality occurred in uninvolved adjacent lung, with tumor ranking below it. Investigators sequenced only a single tumor region, leaving heterogeneity possible.

The data were produced by immunoSEQ multiplex PCR, yet TCRdb's version contains in-frame clones alone and is incomplete. The sample lists several thousand clones, 70% to 90% seen once, with about 30% in the top ten. Comment on this clone: Its antigen is currently unknown.

V gave up 3 bases and J gave up 2 bases; unmatched junction bases: 9. Germline lookup yields CDR1 WSHSY and CDR2 SAAADI. The CDR3 runs to 18 residues. The TCR comes from an older male donor with stage III lung adenocarcinoma. Sequences were derived from peripheral blood, sampled before any cancer treatment. The V and J genes are TRBV10-2 and TRBJ2-3, with TRBD2 matching 12 bases. CDR3 in DNA: TGCGCCAGCAGTGAACCTAGCGGGAGGGTCGAAATCACAGATACGCAGTATTTT. Encoded protein: CASSEPSGRVEITDTQYF.